These 23 T cell receptor beta chains were all obtained from the same sample, sequenced in a study of low-dose radiotherapy and immunotherapy resistance in tumors. TRAV- and TRBV-specific primers were used for first-strand cDNA, which covered alpha and beta chains. The authors amplified TCRs for approximately 18 PCR cycles with a constant-region primer and a V-primer adapter. TCRdb reanalysed the reads using MiXCR and keeps one entry per CDR3 protein. The repertoire holds about 71,000 distinct CDR3 sequences, with less than 40% as singletons. Time point meaning: before trial treatment. The sequencing used PBMCs, collected before treatment. These receptors were collected from a female donor with ovarian cancer.

This clonotype came up many times. The rearrangement uses TRBV3-1 and TRBJ1-2; tentative D call: TRBD1 (5 bases). V dropped 7 bases and J dropped 8 bases, with 17 bases sitting between them. The length of the CDR3 is 13 residues. Germline values: CDR1 LGHDT, CDR2 YNNKEL (reference sequence). CDR3 coding DNA: TGTGCCAGCACAACCGGGACCCCGCGCGGCTACACCTTC. Its protein is CASTTGTPRGYTF. The complete variable domain, with remaining parts taken from reference TRBV3-1 and TRBJ1-2, reads DTAVSQTPKYLVTQMGNDKSIKCEQNLGHDTMYWYKQDSKKFLKIMFSYNNKELIINETVPNRFSPKSPDKAHLNLHINSLELGDSAVYFCASTTGTPRGYTFGSGTRLTVV.

This clonotype was recorded many times. Here the CDR3 reads CASSSRERVYGYTF. The CDR3, as DNA: TGTGCCAGCAGTTCGAGGGAGAGGGTGTACGGCTACACCTTC. The chain combines TRBV12-3 or TRBV12-4 with TRBJ1-2; D not resolved. Trimming shortened V by 4 bases and J by 8 bases, and 17 bases separated the two germline ends. CDR3 length: 14 residues.

This clonotype came up many times. The rearrangement uses TRBV6-5 and TRBJ2-2; D remains unclear. V was shortened by 7 bases and J by 8 bases, with 11 bases between the two germline ends. Germline V gene lookup returns CDR1 MNHEY and CDR2 SVGAGI. This CDR3 spans 12 amino acids. CDR3 protein: CASTVGRGELFF. CDR3 nucleotides: TGTGCCAGCACCGTCGGTAGAGGGGAGCTGTTTTTT.

This clonotype showed up many times. The V call is TRBV6-6, the J call TRBJ2-6; the D is unclear. The CDR3 totals 16 residues. Germline CDR1 is MNHNY and CDR2 is SVGAGI (reference sequence). V gave up 7 bases and J gave up 0 bases, with 13 bases separating them. CDR3 nucleotide sequence: TGTGCCAGCATCAACATCGGGTCCTCTGGGGCCAACGTCCTGACTTTC. The encoded protein is CASINIGSSGANVLTF.

In its sample, this clonotype ranks as medium-sized (0.01 to 0.1%). The V call is TRBV5-6, the J call TRBJ2-1; D gene uncertain. Per the germline V gene, CDR1 is SGHDT and CDR2 is YYEEEE. The CDR3 runs to 15 residues. With 2 bases removed from V and 0 bases from J, the gap between germline ends came to 9 bases. CDR3 coding DNA: TGTGCCAGCAGCTTAGATCAGAGCTCCTACAATGAGCAGTTCTTC. As protein: CASSLDQSSYNEQFF.

This clonotype was observed at least ten times. The genes are TRBV29-1 and TRBJ1-2; 9 bases line up with TRBD1. V lost 6 bases and J lost 6; bases outside the gene matches: 8. The CDR3 is 13 amino acids. Looked up from germline, CDR1 is SQVTM and CDR2 is ANQGSEA. CDR3 residues: CSVGQGSTNGYTF. The DNA for the CDR3 is TGCAGCGTCGGACAGGGGTCTACGAATGGCTACACCTTC. Drawing the rest from reference TRBV29-1 and TRBJ1-2, the complete variable domain is SAVISQKPSRDICQRGTSLTIQCQVDSQVTMMFWYRQQPGQSLTLIATANQGSEATYESGFVIDKFPISRPNLTFSTLTVSNMSPEDSSIYLCSVGQGSTNGYTFGSGTRLTVV.

This clonotype has at least ten counts. The chain combines TRBV2 with TRBJ2-2, with unresolved D. The CDR3 is made up of 14 amino acids. CDR1 and CDR2 (germline): SNHLY, FYNNEI. The germline V and J ends were trimmed by 6 bases and 1 base, with 9 bases remaining between them. The CDR3 region is CASRFVGNTGELFF. CDR3 DNA: TGTGCCAGCAGATTCGTAGGGAACACCGGGGAGCTGTTTTTT.

This clonotype showed up many times. The chain joins TRBV27 to TRBJ1-2; 8 nucleotides match TRBD1. The CDR3 extends over 16 amino acids. Germline V lookup: CDR1 MNHEY, CDR2 SMNVEV (reference sequence). The ends lost 7 bases at V and 4 bases at J; junction bases unmatched: 14. CDR3 sequence: CASKIGGQGAGYGYTF. Written as DNA, the CDR3 is TGTGCCAGCAAAATCGGGGGTCAGGGGGCCGGCTATGGCTACACCTTC.

This clonotype was counted at least ten times. The chain employs TRBV7-3 and TRBJ2-5, with 11 bases matching TRBD2. The CDR3 consists of 15 residues. J gave up 4 bases and V 1 base, and 2 bases lay outside the gene matches. Germline lookup yields CDR1 SGHTA and CDR2 FQGTGA. The CDR3 spells CASSLIAGGGETQYF. The DNA for the CDR3 is TGTGCCAGCAGCTTAATAGCGGGGGGGGGAGAGACCCAGTACTTC.

The chain is built from TRBV5-1 and TRBJ2-6; TRBD1 aligns across 9 bases. CDR1 is SGHRS, CDR2 YFSETQ, per germline. This CDR3 has 18 residues. V lost 4 bases, J lost 0 bases, and 8 bases stayed unmatched. CDR3 protein: CASSPTGGFLSGANVLTF. In DNA form, the CDR3 reads TGCGCCAGCAGCCCTACAGGGGGCTTCCTCTCTGGGGCCAACGTCCTGACTTTC.

This chain links TRBV30 with TRBJ1-2, with a tentative D call TRBD1 (5 bases). The CDR3 spans 13 residues. Trimming took off 2 bases at V and 5 bases at J, with 12 bases between the two ends. Germline V gives CDR1 GTSNPN, CDR2 SVGIG (reference sequence). CDR3 sequence (DNA): TGTGCCTGGAGTCGGGGGGTCTTATATGGCTACACCTTC. This sequence encodes CAWSRGVLYGYTF.

This clonotype was observed many times. The chain employs TRBV13 and TRBJ1-5; D call uncertain. There are 13 residues in the CDR3. Germline loops: CDR1 PRHDT, CDR2 FYEKMQ (reference sequence). V was shortened by 7 bases and J by 0 bases, with 7 bases between the two germline ends. The CDR3 DNA reads TGTGCCAGCACCCAAGATAGCAATCAGCCCCAGCATTTT. Translated: CASTQDSNQPQHF.

Comment on this clonotype: Because the CDR3's place on the DNA is in doubt, the DNA is left out and the CDR3 is given as listed by TCRdb. The chain employs TRBV6-1 and TRBJ2-2; TRBD1 is the table's D call and was not checked against the DNA. Germline values: CDR1 MNHNS, CDR2 SASEGT. The CDR3 is 20 amino acids in total, end residues counted. The CDR3 loop reads CASSETQGTNTGELFFFFFF.

This clonotype was recorded at least ten times. The chain couples TRBV10-3 to TRBJ1-4; D not resolved. The CDR3 is 13 residues long. Deletions cut 2 bases from V and 8 bases from J, with 9 bases between. The germline gives CDR1 ENHRY, CDR2 SYGVKD. In DNA, the CDR3 is TGTGCCATCAGTGAGGTCGGTGGGGAAAAACTGTTTTTT. This encodes CAISEVGGEKLFF.

This clonotype has ten or more counts. No DNA is shown, since the ends of the CDR3 on it are uncertain; the CDR3 is the one TCRdb lists. The V and J genes are TRBV7-5 and TRBJ2-7; no DNA check was done on the table's D call, TRBD1. TRBV7-5 is marked as a pseudogene. The CDR3 totals 18 residues, both ends included. The CDR3 sequence is CISVPEAPGTVFSYEQYF.

This clonotype was detected many times. This CDR3 is CASRRGGLDTIYF. The CDR3 coding sequence is TGTGCCAGCAGACGCGGGGGGCTTGACACCATATATTTT. This chain connects TRBV7-2 to TRBJ1-3, with D possibly TRBD1 on 6 matching bases. Per the germline V gene, CDR1 is SGHTA and CDR2 is FQGNSA. The CDR3 loop spans 13 amino acids. Trimming pared 6 bases from V and 8 bases from J, leaving 14 bases between.

This clonotype was observed many times. The V call is TRBV7-6, the J call TRBJ2-7; 8 bases are a match to TRBD2. The germline V gene encodes CDR1 SGHVS and CDR2 FNYEAQ. The CDR3 has 14 residues. The V segment lost 1 base and the J segment 3 bases; nucleotides outside the gene matches: 2. The CDR3 here is CASSLGGTSYEQYF. The CDR3 DNA reads TGTGCCAGCAGCTTAGGTGGGACTAGCTACGAGCAGTACTTC.

The chain links TRBV7-8 to TRBJ2-7, with TRBD1 matching over 8 bases. With 0 bases clipped from V and 4 bases from J, the junction kept 5 bases outside the gene matches. The CDR3 is made up of 15 amino acids. Germline loops: CDR1 SGHVS, CDR2 FQNEAQ. DNA of the CDR3: TGTGCCAGCAGCTTAGCGGCGGACAGGGCTTACGAGCAGTACTTC. This codes for CASSLAADRAYEQYF.

This clonotype was seen ten or more times. The chain couples TRBV24-1 to TRBJ2-5, with 8 bases lining up with TRBD1. The CDR3 is made up of 16 amino acids. V shed 4 bases, J shed 2 bases, and the junction held 8 bases outside the gene matches. Germline CDR1 and CDR2: KGHDR and SFDVKD. CDR3 loop: CATSDFGQGGQETQYF. Here the CDR3 DNA reads TGTGCCACCAGTGACTTCGGACAGGGTGGACAAGAGACCCAGTACTTC.

This clonotype was observed many times. J is TRBJ2-5 and V is TRBV5-1, with 9 bases matching TRBD1. The V gene's germline CDR1 is SGHRS and CDR2 YFSETQ. This CDR3 has 15 amino acids. The ends lost 5 bases at V and 3 bases at J; junction bases unmatched: 8. The CDR3 sequence is CASRDRDRAKETQYF. In nucleotides, the CDR3 is TGCGCCAGCAGAGATAGGGACAGGGCCAAAGAGACCCAGTACTTC.

In this sample, this clonotype turned up a few times. V and J are TRBV7-9 and TRBJ2-2, with D possibly matching TRBD1 (5 bases). V lost 11 bases and J lost 1, with 11 bases in between. In germline, CDR1 is SEHNR, CDR2 FQNEAQ (reference sequence). CDR3 length equals 13 residues. The CDR3 is CARQTENTGELFF. The CDR3 DNA reads TGTGCCCGCCAGACAGAGAACACCGGGGAGCTGTTTTTT.

This clonotype was observed a few times. V and J are TRBV5-1 and TRBJ1-2; D is uncertain. Between the trimmed V and J ends, which lost 7 bases and 3 bases, there was a span of 13 bases. This CDR3 contains 13 residues. Germline V gene sequence: CDR1 SGHRS, CDR2 YFSETQ. The CDR3 nucleotides read TGCGCCAGCGGGGAGGGAACGGACTATGGCTACACCTTC. The encoded protein is CASGEGTDYGYTF.

The chain uses TRBV28 and TRBJ2-2; tentatively, D is TRBD1 or TRBD2 (5 bases each). V lost 1 base, J lost 0 bases, and 9 bases lay in between. Germline V gene data show CDR1 as MDHEN and CDR2 as SYDVKM. This CDR3 region has 16 residues. CDR3 sequence reads: CASSLSGQANTGELFF. In nucleotides, the CDR3 is TGTGCCAGCAGTTTATCGGGGCAAGCGAACACCGGGGAGCTGTTTTTT.